A selection of T cell receptor beta chains follows, all from one sample in a study of T cell responses to AZD1222 COVID-19 vaccine. TCRdb's copy holds only in-frame clones and misses some; the assay was immunoSEQ multiplex PCR. This sample has more than 110,000 clones, with about 93% found just once. Sequenced here: peripheral blood, sampled on day 0 of AZD1222 vaccination. These receptor sequences come from an adult in good health. Each CDR3 is given with its conserved first and last residue. The order of the fields is clone size, J gene, D gene, V gene, CDR3 DNA, CDR3 protein. The D gene is left open where the match is weak. Size values are once, few and many counts, or a class for expanded clones, and some rows have none.

clone size: NA; J gene: TRBJ2-7; D gene: TRBD2; V gene: TRBV28; CDR3 DNA: TGTGCCAGCAGTACGCGACTAGCGGGGTACGAGCAGTACTTC; CDR3 protein: CASSTRLAGYEQYF
clone size: NA; J gene: TRBJ2-7; D gene: NA; V gene: TRBV6-5; CDR3 DNA: TGTGCCAGCAGTTACTCCCCGGCAGGAGACTACGAGCAGTACTTC; CDR3 protein: CASSYSPAGDYEQYF
clone size: few; J gene: TRBJ1-1; D gene: NA; V gene: TRBV7-8; CDR3 DNA: TGTGCCAGCAGCTTCTCGGAGAACACTGAAGCTTTCTTT; CDR3 protein: CASSFSENTEAFF
clone size: once; J gene: TRBJ2-3; D gene: TRBD1; V gene: TRBV11-3; CDR3 DNA: TGTGCCAGCAGCTCAGGACAGGGGGCAGATACGCAGTATTTT; CDR3 protein: CASSSGQGADTQYF
clone size: few; J gene: TRBJ1-2; D gene: NA; V gene: TRBV7-2; CDR3 DNA: TGTGCCAGCAGCTTAACAGTGAACTATGGCTACACCTTC; CDR3 protein: CASSLTVNYGYTF
clone size: NA; J gene: TRBJ2-7; D gene: TRBD2; V gene: TRBV9; CDR3 DNA: TGTGCCAGCAGCCCCCGGGGGGTAATAGCGGGAGTTGACGAGCAGTACTTC; CDR3 protein: CASSPRGVIAGVDEQYF
clone size: few; J gene: TRBJ2-5; D gene: TRBD1; V gene: TRBV7-9; CDR3 DNA: TGTGCCAGCAGTCACCTACAGGGGATTCTGGAGACCCAGTACTTC; CDR3 protein: CASSHLQGILETQYF
clone size: NA; J gene: TRBJ2-7; D gene: TRBD2; V gene: TRBV27; CDR3 DNA: TGTGCCAGCAGTCCAAGGACTAGCGGGCACGAGCAGTACTTC; CDR3 protein: CASSPRTSGHEQYF
clone size: NA; J gene: TRBJ1-1; D gene: TRBD1; V gene: TRBV9; CDR3 DNA: TGTGCCAGCAGCGGAGGACAGGCCGACACTGAAGCTTTCTTT; CDR3 protein: CASSGGQADTEAFF
clone size: NA; J gene: TRBJ2-7; D gene: TRBD1; V gene: TRBV7-2; CDR3 DNA: TGTGCCAGCAGCTTAGCTTCGGGCAGGGGGTGGGATATTTACGAGCAGTACTTC; CDR3 protein: CASSLASGRGWDIYEQYF
clone size: NA; J gene: TRBJ1-2; D gene: TRBD1; V gene: TRBV6-5; CDR3 DNA: TGTGCCAGCAGTTACTTGGACAGGGATAACTATGGCTACACCTTC; CDR3 protein: CASSYLDRDNYGYTF
clone size: once; J gene: TRBJ1-5; D gene: NA; V gene: TRBV6-6; CDR3 DNA: TGTGCCAGCATCCCTACAGGGTCCTATGATCAGCCCCAGCATTTT; CDR3 protein: CASIPTGSYDQPQHF
clone size: NA; J gene: TRBJ2-5; D gene: TRBD1; V gene: TRBV5-1; CDR3 DNA: TGCGCCAGCAGCTTGGCGGGACAGGGGGCCCAAGAGACCCAGTACTTC; CDR3 protein: CASSLAGQGAQETQYF
clone size: few; J gene: TRBJ2-7; D gene: TRBD1; V gene: TRBV19; CDR3 DNA: TGTGCCAGTAGTACGGACAGGGGGACCTACGAGCAGTACTTC; CDR3 protein: CASSTDRGTYEQYF
clone size: NA; J gene: TRBJ2-7; D gene: TRBD2; V gene: TRBV6-5; CDR3 DNA: TGTGCCAGCAGCCTAAGGGAGGGCCGAGGCTACGAGCAGTACTTC; CDR3 protein: CASSLREGRGYEQYF
clone size: NA; J gene: TRBJ2-3; D gene: TRBD1; V gene: TRBV24-1; CDR3 DNA: TGTGCCACCAGTGACCCTGGACAGGGCTACACAGATACGCAGTATTTT; CDR3 protein: CATSDPGQGYTDTQYF
clone size: NA; J gene: TRBJ2-7; D gene: NA; V gene: TRBV2; CDR3 DNA: TGTGCCAGCTCCGGGGACCGTACCTACGAGCAGTACTTC; CDR3 protein: CASSGDRTYEQYF
clone size: NA; J gene: TRBJ1-2; D gene: NA; V gene: TRBV6-2/TRBV6-3; CDR3 DNA: TGTGCCAGCAGTTACTCGGAGGGGGACTATGGCTACACCTTC; CDR3 protein: CASSYSEGDYGYTF
clone size: NA; J gene: TRBJ1-4; D gene: TRBD1; V gene: TRBV5-5; CDR3 DNA: TGTGCCAGCAGCTTTACCGGGACAGGGAATGAAAAACTGTTTTTT; CDR3 protein: CASSFTGTGNEKLFF
clone size: NA; J gene: TRBJ2-7; D gene: TRBD2; V gene: TRBV6-2/TRBV6-3; CDR3 DNA: TGTGCCAGCAGTTACCGGACTAGCGGGATACCAGTCTACGAGCAGTACTTC; CDR3 protein: CASSYRTSGIPVYEQYF